Presented here are 15 T cell receptor beta chains from one specimen sequenced in a study of blood T cell repertoires in COVID-19. Data came from immunoSEQ multiplex PCR; TCRdb stores just in-frame clones and leaves some out. The table includes over 250,000 clones, around 92% detected once. Sample: PBMCs or T cells enriched from blood (not recorded which). The receptors were sampled from a woman aged 60-70 years who had recovered from COVID-19.

This chain connects TRBV3-1 (or the pseudogene TRBV3-2) to TRBJ1-1; 7 bases map to TRBD1. J gave up 0 bases and V 5 bases, and 3 bases lay outside the gene matches. Germline lookup yields CDR1 LGHDT and CDR2 YNNKEL (reference sequence). The CDR3 contains 14 residues. Written as DNA, the CDR3 is TGTGCCAGCAGCGGAACAGGGGTGAACACTGAAGCTTTCTTT. Protein: CASSGTGVNTEAFF.

This clone has a single count. Here the CDR3 reads CASSQLAGVYNEQFF. The CDR3 bases are TGTGCCAGCAGTCAACTAGCGGGAGTGTACAATGAGCAGTTCTTC. The chain recombines TRBV7-8 with TRBJ2-1; 11 positions match TRBD2. V was clipped by 6 bases and J by 4 bases; unmatched bases: 5. This CDR3 is 15 amino acids long. The germline gives CDR1 SGHVS, CDR2 FQNEAQ.

The chain has TRBV7-6 and TRBJ2-1, with TRBD1 matching 9 bases. CDR3 length: 15 amino acids. V was pared by 1 base and J by 7 bases, with 5 bases of the junction left unmatched. CDR1 and CDR2 from the germline V gene are SGHVS and FNYEAQ. CDR3 sequence reads: CASSLGGTGTNEQFF. The CDR3 DNA reads as TGTGCCAGCAGCTTAGGGGGGACAGGGACGAATGAGCAGTTCTTC.

J is TRBJ2-7 and V is TRBV6-6; 7 nucleotides agree with TRBD1. This CDR3 comprises 11 residues. Unmatched junction bases numbered 3, after V lost 6 bases and J lost 7 bases. The V gene's germline CDR1 is MNHNY and CDR2 SVGAGI (reference sequence). The CDR3 sequence: CASSRGYEQYF. CDR3 DNA: TGTGCCAGCAGCAGGGGGTATGAGCAGTACTTC.

The V call is TRBV7-8, the J call TRBJ1-6; D may be TRBD1 (5 bases). Deletions cut 1 base from V and 12 bases from J, with 13 bases between. CDR1 and CDR2 (germline): SGHVS, FQNEAQ. The CDR3 runs to 14 residues. In DNA, the CDR3 is TGTGCCAGCAGCTTAGGTCAGGGATACTTACCCCTCCACTTT. Translation gives CASSLGQGYLPLHF. The full variable domain, with the rest looked up from reference TRBV7-8 and TRBJ1-6, is GAGVSQSPRYKVAKRGQDVALRCDPISGHVSLFWYQQALGQGPEFLTYFQNEAQLDKSGLPSDRFFAERPEGSVSTLKIQRTQQEDSAVYLCASSLGQGYLPLHFGNGTRLTVT.

The chain joins TRBV28 to TRBJ1-3; 7 bases fit TRBD1. The germline V gene has CDR1 MDHEN and CDR2 SYDVKM. Trimming took 1 base from V and 4 from J; bases not matched to a gene: 1. This CDR3 comprises 14 residues. Written as DNA, the CDR3 is TGTGCCAGCAGTTTATTACAGGGGGGAAACACCATATATTTT. Translated, it gives CASSLLQGGNTIYF.

The chain recombines TRBV11-3 with TRBJ1-1; 8 bases match TRBD1. V shed 5 bases, J shed 3 bases, and the junction held 5 bases outside the gene matches. Looked up from germline, CDR1 is SGHNT and CDR2 is YENEEA. This CDR3 is 14 amino acids long. The CDR3 here is CASSLGQGYTEAFF. DNA for the CDR3: TGTGCCAGCAGCCTAGGACAGGGCTACACTGAAGCTTTCTTT.

This rearrangement joins TRBV20-1 to TRBJ2-1, with TRBD1 identical over 7 bases. The CDR3 spans 11 residues. The V segment lost 6 bases and the J segment 8 bases; nucleotides outside the gene matches: 4. Per germline, CDR1 DFQATT and CDR2 SNEGSKA (reference sequence). The CDR3 DNA sequence: TGCAGTGCATTACAGGGGTATGAGCAGTTCTTC. Translated: CSALQGYEQFF.

The chain has TRBV30 and TRBJ2-6, with TRBD1 matching 9 bases. V shed 0 bases, J shed 1 base, and the junction held 4 bases outside the gene matches. Germline values: CDR1 GTSNPN, CDR2 SVGIG (reference sequence). The CDR3 length is 17 residues. The CDR3 reads CAWSVEGQGSGANVLTF. Written as DNA, the CDR3 is TGTGCCTGGAGTGTAGAGGGACAGGGTTCTGGGGCCAACGTCCTGACTTTC.

This clone showed up just once. This chain connects TRBV10-3 to TRBJ2-1; weak D call: TRBD1 (5 bases). There are 13 residues in the CDR3. V lost 6 bases and J lost 5, with 11 bases in between. Germline assignment: CDR1 ENHRY and CDR2 SYGVKD. This CDR3 reads CAISLLGDNEQFF. The CDR3, as DNA: TGTGCCATCAGCCTCCTAGGGGACAATGAGCAGTTCTTC.

This clone was recorded once. The chain combines TRBV7-3 with TRBJ2-1, with 11 bases identical to TRBD2. Trimming at V came to 5 bases and at J to 12 bases, leaving 12 bases not matched to a gene. The CDR3 has 15 residues. Germline-derived CDR1 and CDR2 are SGHTA and FQGTGA. CDR3 in DNA: TGTGCCAGCAGCATGGGACTAGCGGACGGGCGTGGGCAGTTCTTC. Translated, it gives CASSMGLADGRGQFF.

This clone was seen a single time. J is TRBJ2-1 and V is TRBV12-3 or TRBV12-4, with D unclear. The CDR3 is 13 residues long. Trimming pared 1 base from V and 10 bases from J, leaving 11 bases between. DNA for the CDR3: TGTGCCAGCAGTTTAGGATCCGCACTCGAGCAGTTCTTC. Translated: CASSLGSALEQFF.

DNA for the CDR3: TGTGCCAGCTCCCAGGGACAGGTCCCTAACTATGGCTACACCTTC. Its protein is CASSQGQVPNYGYTF. This chain joins TRBV18 and TRBJ1-2; 8 bases line up with TRBD1. Germline V gene lookup returns CDR1 KGHSH and CDR2 LQKENI. The CDR3 runs to 15 residues. J lost 0 bases, V lost 6 bases, and 6 bases had no gene match. The full variable domain, its missing parts supplied by reference TRBV18 and TRBJ1-2, is NAGVMQNPRHLVRRRGQEARLRCSPMKGHSHVYWYRQLPEEGLKFMVYLQKENIIDESGMPKERFSAEFPKEGPSILRIQQVVRGDSAAYFCASSQGQVPNYGYTFGSGTRLTVV.

This clone was detected only once. The chain employs TRBV28 and TRBJ2-1; TRBD2 might be the D (5 bases). CDR3 length: 14 residues. V lost 5 bases to trimming and J lost 4 bases, with 12 bases between them. Germline loops: CDR1 MDHEN, CDR2 SYDVKM. The DNA of the CDR3 is TGTGCCAGCAGTCCCCCGCGAGGGTACAATGAGCAGTTCTTC. Translating it yields CASSPPRGYNEQFF.

This rearrangement joins TRBV28 to TRBJ2-1; the D gene is possibly TRBD1 (5 bases). This CDR3 comprises 14 residues. CDR1 and CDR2 from the germline V gene are MDHEN and SYDVKM. Trimming cost V 8 bases and J 6 bases, with 17 bases left between them. The CDR3 sequence: CASRKGLGANEQFF. CDR3 coding DNA: TGTGCCAGCCGGAAGGGCCTAGGGGCCAATGAGCAGTTCTTC.